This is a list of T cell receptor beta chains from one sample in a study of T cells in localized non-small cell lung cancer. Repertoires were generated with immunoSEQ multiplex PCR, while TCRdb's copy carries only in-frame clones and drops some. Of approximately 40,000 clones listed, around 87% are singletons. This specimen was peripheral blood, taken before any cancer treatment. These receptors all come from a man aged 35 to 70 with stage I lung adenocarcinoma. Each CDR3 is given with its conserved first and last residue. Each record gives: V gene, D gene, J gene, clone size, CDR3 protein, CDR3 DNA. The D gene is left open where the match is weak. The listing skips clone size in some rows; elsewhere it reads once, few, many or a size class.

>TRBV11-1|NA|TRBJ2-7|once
CASSFRWGPEQYF
TGTGCCAGCAGTTTCCGGTGGGGACCCGAGCAGTACTTC
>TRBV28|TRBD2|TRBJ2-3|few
CASSPRTSGSVADTQYF
TGTGCCAGCAGCCCCCGGACTAGCGGGAGTGTTGCAGATACGCAGTATTTT
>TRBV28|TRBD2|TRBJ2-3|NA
CASRVSGRFADTQYF
TGTGCCAGCAGGGTTAGCGGGAGGTTCGCAGATACGCAGTATTTT
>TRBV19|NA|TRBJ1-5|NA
CASSMWGFTGRYSNQPQHF
TGTGCCAGTAGTATGTGGGGTTTTACAGGCCGATATAGCAATCAGCCCCAGCATTTT
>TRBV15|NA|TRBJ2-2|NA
CATSKRGTGELFF
TGTGCCACCAGCAAAAGGGGCACCGGGGAGCTGTTTTTT
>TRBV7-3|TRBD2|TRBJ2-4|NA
CASSSGLAGGPRNIQYF
TGTGCCAGCAGCTCCGGACTAGCGGGAGGGCCGAGGAACATTCAGTACTTC
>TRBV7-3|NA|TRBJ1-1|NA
CASSLIGGTIMNTEAFF
TGTGCCAGCAGCTTAATCGGGGGGACAATCATGAACACTGAAGCTTTCTTT
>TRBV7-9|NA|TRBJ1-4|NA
CASSQGLFEKLFF
TGTGCCAGCAGCCAGGGACTGTTTGAAAAACTGTTTTTT
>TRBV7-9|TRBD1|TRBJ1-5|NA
CASSSAQTGGAEPQHF
TGTGCCAGCAGCTCGGCCCAGACAGGGGGCGCGGAGCCCCAGCATTTT
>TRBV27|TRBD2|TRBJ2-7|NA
CASSVHWAGGYEQYF
TGTGCCAGCAGCGTACATTGGGCGGGGGGTTACGAGCAGTACTTC
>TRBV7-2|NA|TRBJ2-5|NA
CASKTGLQETQYF
TGTGCCAGCAAGACGGGATTACAGGAGACCCAGTACTTC
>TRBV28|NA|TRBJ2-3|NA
CASSLGQRLSTDTQYF
TGTGCCAGCAGTTTAGGTCAGCGACTTAGCACAGATACGCAGTATTTT
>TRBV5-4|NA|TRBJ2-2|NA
CASSFRAETGELFF
TGTGCCAGCAGCTTCAGGGCAGAAACCGGGGAGCTGTTTTTT
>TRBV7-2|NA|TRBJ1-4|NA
CASSLMAGGAGEKLFF
TGTGCCAGCAGCTTAATGGCGGGGGGCGCAGGTGAAAAACTGTTTTTT
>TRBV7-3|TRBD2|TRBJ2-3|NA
CASSLGGRGTDTQYF
TGTGCCAGCAGCTTAGGCGGGAGAGGGACAGATACGCAGTATTTT
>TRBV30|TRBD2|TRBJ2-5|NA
CAWSDTSGSFFRETQYF
TGTGCCTGGAGTGACACTAGCGGGAGTTTCTTCCGAGAGACCCAGTACTTC
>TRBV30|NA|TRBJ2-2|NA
CAWSVGGRLTGELFF
TGTGCCTGGAGTGTAGGGGGGAGGCTCACCGGGGAGCTGTTTTTT